Below are 3 T cell receptor beta chains sequenced from a single sample in a study of T cells in Graves' hyperthyroidism and ophthalmopathy. The investigators amplified TCR beta CDR3 regions from RNA transcripts. A set of HTBI primers served as the primers for a first-round RT-PCR of the TCR CDR3. TCRdb analysed the multiplex PCR reads with MiXCR anew, one entry per CDR3 protein. The repertoire holds about 46,000 distinct CDR3 sequences, with 49% as singletons. Source material: peripheral blood or thyroid tissue (not recorded which). These receptors all come from a woman aged 45-65 years with Graves' hyperthyroidism.

The rearrangement uses TRBV7-9 and TRBJ2-2, with 10 bases lining up with TRBD2. The CDR3 totals 15 residues. From germline, CDR1 is SEHNR and CDR2 FQNEAQ (reference sequence). V gave up 3 bases and J gave up 8 bases; unmatched junction bases: 6. For the CDR3, the DNA is TGTGCCAGCAGCTTGGGGACTAGCGCCGGGGGGGAGCTGTTTTTT. Protein sequence: CASSLGTSAGGELFF.

V usage is TRBV20-1 and J usage is TRBJ1-2, with D possibly TRBD1 on 5 matching bases. The V end was cut by 3 bases, the J end by 7 bases, with 12 bases between. CDR1 is DFQATT and CDR2 is SNEGSKA in the germline V gene (reference sequence). The CDR3 has 12 residues. In DNA form, the CDR3 reads TGCAGTGCTAGGTCCGGGACGGTTGGCTACACCTTC. Amino acids: CSARSGTVGYTF.

The chain carries TRBV4-1 and TRBJ2-2; D is undetermined. V lost 4 bases and J lost 6, with 12 bases in between. CDR3 size: 14 residues. Germline V CDR1 and CDR2: MGHRA, YSYEKL. The CDR3 protein is CASSRTGYPGELFF. CDR3 DNA: TGCGCCAGCAGCCGAACGGGCTACCCCGGGGAGCTGTTTTTT.